This T cell receptor beta chain derives from a study of blood T cell repertoires in COVID-19. Study information: The cDNA or gDNA used as material had been derived from T cells, B-cell-depleted T cells, or PBMCs.

Participant ages covered about 18 to 95 years across approximately 25 US areas. Participant-given clinical history determined each cohort assignment. Germline V gene data show CDR1 as SEHNR and CDR2 as FQNEAQ (reference sequence). V was trimmed by 5 bases and J by 0 bases, leaving 10 bases between them. The CDR3 contains 14 residues. In the original workflow: The authors estimated nucleated cell counts from reference gene primer amplification. Using immunoSEQ multiplex PCR, the repertoire was profiled, and TCRdb retains in-frame clones only, with some absent. D and trimming come from the DNA, and the V and J calls and clone size come from that table. The table shows 240,000 or so clones, with approximately 86% occurring only once.

This sequence originates from a woman between 35 and 50 years old with acute COVID-19. The sequenced sample consisted of PBMCs or T cells enriched from blood (not recorded which). The V call is TRBV7-9, the J call TRBJ1-1; D remains ambiguous. This CDR3 is CASSQTSMNTEAFF. CDR3 DNA sequence: TGTGCCAGCAGCCAGACTTCTATGAACACTGAAGCTTTCTTT.